These 5 T cell receptor beta chains were all obtained from the same sample, sequenced in a study of blood T cell repertoires in COVID-19. The assay was immunoSEQ multiplex PCR, and TCRdb's table has in-frame clones only and misses some. The sample includes 90,000 to 130,000 clones, more than 75% of them seen just once. Sequencing was done on a sample of peripheral blood. The receptors originated from a man aged 35-49 years with acute or convalescent COVID-19.

The chain couples TRBV19 to TRBJ1-2; the D is unclear. The CDR3 runs to 13 residues. V was pared by 5 bases and J by 3 bases, with 10 bases between. Germline loops: CDR1 LNHDA, CDR2 SQIVND (reference sequence). The CDR3, as DNA: TGTGCCAGTAGTTCTTCCGGGGACTATGGCTACACCTTC. Translation: CASSSSGDYGYTF. The full variable domain, with the rest looked up from reference TRBV19 and TRBJ1-2, is DGGITQSPKYLFRKEGQNVTLSCEQNLNHDAMYWYRQDPGQGLRLIYYSQIVNDFQKGDIAEGYSVSREKKESFPLTVTSAQKNPTAFYLCASSSSGDYGYTFGSGTRLTVV.

CDR3: CASSLVVAGYQETQYF. Here the CDR3 DNA reads TGCGCCAGCAGCTTGGTGGTAGCGGGATATCAAGAGACCCAGTACTTC. This sequence joins TRBV5-1 and TRBJ2-5; 8 bases line up with TRBD2. The V segment lost 0 bases and the J segment 2 bases; nucleotides outside the gene matches: 6. CDR3 length: 16 residues. Germline V gives CDR1 SGHRS, CDR2 YFSETQ.

This rearrangement joins TRBV3-1 (or the pseudogene TRBV3-2) to TRBJ2-7; weak D call: TRBD2 (5 bases). The germline gives CDR1 LGHDT, CDR2 YNNKEL (reference sequence). V lost 3 bases, J lost 2 bases, and 17 bases lay in between. This CDR3 contains 16 residues. For the CDR3, the DNA is TGTGCCAGCAGCCACTTGAGTAAAGGGAGAGCCTACGAGCAGTACTTC. Its protein is CASSHLSKGRAYEQYF.

The gene calls are TRBV27 and TRBJ1-2, with D possibly being TRBD1 (6 bases). V lost 6 bases and J 6 bases, leaving 17 bases between the germline ends. This CDR3 is 14 amino acids long. Germline V lookup: CDR1 MNHEY, CDR2 SMNVEV (reference sequence). The CDR3 reads CASSPLGGRNGYTF. The CDR3 DNA sequence: TGTGCCAGCAGCCCCCTGGGGGGGCGGAATGGCTACACCTTC.

This chain connects TRBV19 to TRBJ2-7, with 13 positions matching TRBD2. CDR3 length: 15 amino acids. After removal of 6 bases from V and 3 bases from J, the junction contained 5 bases not matched to a gene. Germline assignment: CDR1 LNHDA and CDR2 SQIVND (reference sequence). The CDR3 DNA reads TGTGCCAGTAGAACTAGCGGGGGGGAACTCTACGAGCAGTACTTC. It is translated as CASRTSGGELYEQYF.